This paragraph reports one T cell receptor (beta chain). Antigen: not known. Semi-nested PCR with Nested Universal Primer A followed constant-region reverse priming of full-length variable regions. Each CDR3 protein gets one entry after TCRdb re-called the 5' RACE reads with MiXCR. The sample includes roughly 46,000 distinct CDR3 sequences, 28% of them seen just once. This CDR3 is built from 15 residues. The V and J ends lost 8 bases and 9 bases, in that order; junction bases with no gene match: 13. Germline V gene data show CDR1 as DFQATT and CDR2 as SNEGSKA (reference sequence). Naive CD4+ cells had CD25+ Tregs removed. Overall study results and limits: Tumor-infiltrating Treg TCR alpha and beta sequences overlapped most with tumor naive CD4+ T cells, then blood naive. Tumor memory CD4+ T cell TCR gene usage was found to cluster with blood and lymph node memory CD4+ cells and with lymph node naive CD4+ cells.

The V and J genes are TRBV20-1 and TRBJ2-1, with 13 bases aligning to TRBD2. The sequence was obtained from a female donor with breast cancer. Source material: naive CD4+ T cells sorted from blood. Subset defined: naive CD4+ T cells, CD4+CD45RA+CD25-. In DNA, the CDR3 is TGCAGTCCCAGGGGACTAGCGGGGAGAACCAGTGAGCAGTTCTTC. Protein sequence: CSPRGLAGRTSEQFF.